The sequence of this TCR beta chain was determined in a study of CD8+ T cells in alopecia areata (dated by TCRdb to 2016 to 2019). Notes on the research overall: The study used high-throughput TCRbeta sequencing to examine T cell clonal expansion in alopecia areata, in both the C3H/HeJ mouse model and human patients. immunoSEQ multiplex PCR using 35 Vbeta forward primers and 13 Jbeta reverse primers was used to amplify TCRbeta CDR3 regions. RNA came from the PAXgene miRNA kit for fixed scalp, the miRNeasy kit for PBMCs, and the RNeasy kit for mouse skin. Scalp clonality was compared across normal scalp (n=4), patchy alopecia areata scalp (n=8), and alopecia totalis/universalis scalp (n=8). Scalp tissue and sorted CD4+ and CD8+ peripheral blood T cells from patchy and totalis/universalis alopecia areata patients and from healthy controls were covered by human TCRbeta sequencing.

The CDR3 runs 13 amino acids, cysteine and phenylalanine included. Solely the CDR3 DNA is kept, with 39 bases framed from the first base. Based on the germline V gene (reference sequence), the CDR1 and CDR2 sequences are MNHEY and SMNVEV. V loses 2 bases, J loses 4 bases, and the germline ends lie 9 bases apart. About this clone itself: What this receptor recognizes is not known. Base quality data are lacking; no much larger clone is found one base away.

The paper's findings and limits, for the study overall: Shared TCR sequences between patients were less evident than in mice, which may be partly attributable to HLA diversity in the patient population. Compared with normal scalp, lesional scalp had higher clonality and more expanded CD8+ clones, particularly in alopecia totalis/universalis, a pattern that suggests antigenic drive. Unlike mouse skin, which is dominated by gammadelta T cells, normal human skin has resident alphabeta T cells that are also sequenced, and this complicates analysis of the scalp TCR repertoire.

Library preparation used the immunoSEQ multiplex PCR assay. For TCR sequencing, RNA was extracted from every sample and reverse transcribed into cDNA to serve as template. First-strand cDNA was synthesized with SuperScript III using a 2:1 mix of oligo-dT and random hexamers. A synthetic immune receptor repertoire was used to measure amplification bias, and any remaining bias was corrected computationally. Per the authors' processing: After raw reads were preprocessed to remove errors, the CDR3 was defined following IMGT conventions as running from the conserved cysteine to phenylalanine. Clonality was computed by normalizing Shannon entropy by log2 of the number of productive unique TCRs and subtracting the result from 1. Scalp TCRbeta sequences were cross-referenced with sorted blood CD4 and CD8 repertoires so that the CD4 or CD8 identity of scalp clones could be inferred. TCRdb took this table from immuneACCESS and kept in-frame rearrangements with V and J called. Such tables lack part of the clones; where checked against another copy, unresolved V genes explain under half of the gap, and the rest is unexplained. The V and J calls and the clone size are those of that table, but D and trimming were determined from the DNA. The sample includes about 110,000 clones, with 55% to 70% observed a single time. The top ten constitute roughly 25% of the sample.

Peripheral blood and lesional scalp punch biopsies were obtained from patients with alopecia areata. PBMCs were isolated by density centrifugation and stained for CD3, CD4 and CD8, and CD4+ and CD8+ T cells were sorted on a FACSAria. As part of a multicenter biomarker study, untreated alopecia areata patients were recruited. In a handful of patients from the biomarker study, the blood CD8+ T cells went through an additional sort into NKG2D-low and NKG2D-high fractions. The chain was built from TRBV27 and TRBJ2-7, with TRBD2 as a weak D call on 5 bases. The material sequenced was NKG2D-low CD8+ T cells sorted from blood. The sample's cell subset or site, from its label and the paper: sorted CD8+ NKG2D-low blood T cells. This sequence was found in a human donor with alopecia areata. The nucleotides read TGTGCCAGCAGTTTAGGAGGCGGGTACGAGCAGTACTTC. Its product reads: CASSLGGGYEQYF.